This entry describes one TCR beta chain. The antigen is undetermined. The sample originates from a study of T-cell memory formation after mild COVID-19. At the level of the study: Largely, the TCR clusters proved donor specific. Study-wide results and caveats: Contracting CD8+ clones were enriched in EMRA, CD4+ mainly in CM and EM. Pre-infection memory carried some responding clones, suggesting that cross-reactive memory joined.

The CDR3 sequence is 13 residues long. With 1 base removed from V and 2 bases from J, the gap between germline ends came to 5 bases. Looked up from germline, CDR1 is SEHNR and CDR2 is FQNEAQ (reference sequence). One entry per CDR3 protein, called by TCRdb with MiXCR from the 5' RACE reads. Here the sample spans just over 150,000 distinct CDR3 sequences, roughly a third being singletons. Sample: PBMCs or a T cell subset sorted from them (not recorded which). This receptor was taken from an adult woman who had mild COVID-19 (a few samples of this study predate the infection). Cell type and time point are not known. The chain employs TRBV7-9 and TRBJ2-5; D ambiguous. The CDR3 bases are TGTGCCAGCAGCTTAGGGATTCAAGAGACCCAGTACTTC. The encoded protein is CASSLGIQETQYF.